Following are 24 T cell receptor beta chains from one sample sequenced in a study of T cells in Graves' hyperthyroidism and ophthalmopathy. Amplified TCR beta CDR3 regions came from RNA transcripts. RT-PCR in the first round (using the HTBI primer set) targeted the TCR CDR3. TCRdb analysed the multiplex PCR reads with MiXCR anew, one entry per CDR3 protein. Counted here are fewer than 450,000 distinct CDR3 sequences, about a sixth occurring once; the ten biggest clones make up approximately 30%. Sequencing was carried out using blood. These receptor sequences come from a woman younger than 45 with Graves' hyperthyroidism that later progressed to Graves' ophthalmopathy.

This clonotype was detected once. This chain links TRBV12-3 or TRBV12-4 with TRBJ2-1, with D uncertain. This CDR3 is built from 12 residues. V lost 5 bases and J lost 10, with 12 bases in between. Written as DNA, the CDR3 is TGTGCCAGCAGTCTAGGGTTGTCAGAGCAGTTCTTC. It translates to CASSLGLSEQFF.

This clonotype was seen repeatedly, ten times or more. This chain joins TRBV11-2 and TRBJ1-1, with 7 bases matching TRBD1. The CDR3 is 14 residues long. CDR1 SGHAT and CDR2 FQNNGV come from the germline V gene. V lost 3 bases and J lost 5; bases outside the gene matches: 6. The CDR3 coding sequence is TGTGCCAGCAGCTTTCGACAGGGAAGAACTGAAGCTTTCTTT. Translated: CASSFRQGRTEAFF.

This clonotype was detected many times. The chain is built from TRBV25-1 and TRBJ2-6, with D maybe TRBD2 (6 bases). Germline V lookup: CDR1 MGHDK, CDR2 SYGVNS. The CDR3 is made up of 15 amino acids. Trimming removed 6 bases from V and 1 base from J, with 10 bases in between. The CDR3 nucleotides are TGTGCCAGCAGCGCCGGAGGGTCTGGGGCCAACGTCCTGACTTTC. It specifies CASSAGGSGANVLTF.

In its sample, this clonotype was seen many times. The chain combines TRBV10-3 with TRBJ1-1; D gene unclear. The length of the CDR3 is 13 residues. V dropped 3 bases and J dropped 1 base, with 6 bases sitting between them. Germline loops: CDR1 ENHRY, CDR2 SYGVKD. The CDR3 sequence is CAISDKGNTEAFF. The CDR3 DNA reads TGTGCCATCAGTGATAAGGGGAACACTGAAGCTTTCTTT.

This clonotype has ten or more counts. The chain uses TRBV27 and TRBJ2-1; a weak D match, TRBD1 (7 bases). The CDR3 runs to 15 residues. V lost 4 bases and J lost 7, with 17 bases in between. The germline V gene encodes CDR1 MNHEY and CDR2 SMNVEV (reference sequence). CDR3 bases: TGTGCCAGCAGTTCCGTAGGCGGGACAGCGAATGAGCAGTTCTTC. As protein: CASSSVGGTANEQFF.

This clonotype was picked up many times. CDR3 nucleotide sequence: TGTGCCAGCAGCTTGTATATAACGAAAGAGACCCAGTACTTC. This sequence encodes CASSLYITKETQYF. The chain uses TRBV7-9 and TRBJ2-5; D is unclear. The CDR3 loop spans 14 amino acids. Germline CDR1 SEHNR, CDR2 FQNEAQ (reference sequence). The ends were cut back, 3 bases at V and 3 bases at J, with 11 bases in the middle.

The chain couples TRBV20-1 to TRBJ1-6; the D gene is possibly TRBD1 (6 bases). CDR3 length: 15 amino acids. Germline CDR1 DFQATT, CDR2 SNEGSKA (reference sequence). V lost 3 bases and J lost 7, with 16 bases in between. This CDR3 reads CSASRGGLRNSPLHF. The DNA for the CDR3 is TGCAGTGCTAGTAGAGGGGGTCTTAGGAATTCACCCCTCCACTTT.

In its sample, this clonotype was seen many times. This chain connects TRBV20-1 to TRBJ2-6, with TRBD2 matching 14 bases. CDR3 length: 18 amino acids. From germline, CDR1 is DFQATT and CDR2 SNEGSKA (reference sequence). The V gene end was trimmed by 6 bases and the J gene end by 1 base; junction bases not matched to a gene: 8. The CDR3 is CSAVGLAGDVSGANVLTF. As DNA, the CDR3 is TGCAGTGCCGTGGGACTAGCGGGAGATGTATCTGGGGCCAACGTCCTGACTTTC.

The V gene is TRBV30, the J gene TRBJ2-7; tentative D call: TRBD2 (5 bases). V was shortened by 3 bases and J by 7 bases, with 34 bases between the two germline ends. CDR1 and CDR2 (germline): GTSNPN, SVGIG (reference sequence). CDR3 length equals 19 residues. The CDR3 nucleotides are TGTGCCTGGAGCGACCGACTATTAATCACCACCCAGATTCGTTCGGAGCAGTACTTC. As protein: CAWSDRLLITTQIRSEQYF.

The chain links TRBV11-2 to TRBJ2-1, with 9 bases identical to TRBD2. J gave up 5 bases and V 11 bases, and 13 bases lay outside the gene matches. Germline V gene data show CDR1 as SGHAT and CDR2 as FQNNGV. This CDR3 is 15 amino acids long. The CDR3 DNA follows: TGTGCCTCTCGTGGAGTAGCGGGAGTTGACAATGAGCAGTTCTTC. Translating it yields CASRGVAGVDNEQFF. Supplemented by reference TRBV11-2 and TRBJ2-1, the full variable domain reads EAGVAQSPRYKIIEKRQSVAFWCNPISGHATLYWYQQILGQGPKLLIQFQNNGVVDDSQLPKDRFSAERLKGVDSTLKIQPAKLEDSAVYLCASRGVAGVDNEQFFGPGTRLTVL.

This clonotype came up many times. V is TRBV12-3 or TRBV12-4 and J is TRBJ1-3, with D tentatively TRBD1 (5 bases). Trimming shortened V by 5 bases and J by 0 bases, and 8 bases separated the two germline ends. The CDR3 sequence is 14 residues long. CDR3 nucleotide sequence: TGTGCCAGCAGTCGACAGAACTCTGGAAACACCATATATTTT. As protein: CASSRQNSGNTIYF.

This clonotype was counted a few times. The CDR3 nucleotides are TGTGCCAGCAGCTTGGACCCTACAGGGGTTGGCTACACCTTC. This translates into CASSLDPTGVGYTF. The chain employs TRBV11-2 and TRBJ1-2; TRBD1 agrees at 7 bases. V was clipped by 3 bases and J by 7 bases; unmatched bases: 8. This CDR3 spans 14 amino acids. CDR1 and CDR2 (germline): SGHAT, FQNNGV.

A word on this clonotype: Just one base apart from a much larger clone, this may be a read error. DNA of the CDR3: TGCAGTGCTAGAGTAGGACCTTCCTATGGCTACGCCTTC. This codes for CSARVGPSYGYAF. The chain uses TRBV20-1 and TRBJ1-2, with D uncertain. The CDR3 contains 13 residues. The germline V gene encodes CDR1 DFQATT and CDR2 SNEGSKA (reference sequence).

The chain recombines TRBV12-3 or TRBV12-4 with TRBJ1-2; TRBD1 agrees at 8 bases. Germline trimming cut 4 bases from V and 4 bases from J; bases unmatched to any gene: 5. The CDR3 spans 14 residues. CDR3 DNA sequence: TGTGCCAGCAGTTCGCCGGGACAGGCCTATGGCTACACCTTC. It codes for CASSSPGQAYGYTF.

The sample holds many counts of this clonotype. V gene TRBV28 combines with J gene TRBJ1-6; no definite D call. The CDR3 covers 11 residues. Germline V lookup: CDR1 MDHEN, CDR2 SYDVKM. V was cut by 5 bases and J by 6 bases, with 2 bases left in between. DNA of the CDR3: TGTGCCAGCAGTCGTAATTCACCCCTCCACTTT. Its translation: CASSRNSPLHF.

The chain employs TRBV3-1 and TRBJ2-7, with 10 positions matching TRBD1. The CDR3 is 18 residues long. After removal of 4 bases from V and 4 bases from J, the junction contained 16 bases not matched to a gene. Germline V gives CDR1 LGHDT, CDR2 YNNKEL (reference sequence). The CDR3 DNA reads TGTGCCAGCAGCCCCCGGACCTCTGGACAGGGGGTAATTTACGAGCAGTACTTC. Translated, it gives CASSPRTSGQGVIYEQYF.

This clonotype showed up many times. V gene TRBV28 combines with J gene TRBJ1-5; weak D call: TRBD1 (5 bases). CDR3 length equals 16 residues. Germline V gene sequence: CDR1 MDHEN, CDR2 SYDVKM. V gave up 6 bases and J gave up 0 bases, with 15 bases separating them. CDR3 sequence reads: CASRQKGPDSNQPQHF. The CDR3 bases are TGTGCCAGCAGGCAAAAGGGACCGGATAGCAATCAGCCCCAGCATTTT.

This chain uses TRBV6-5 with TRBJ2-2; 8 nucleotides align to TRBD1. This CDR3 has 15 amino acids. Trimming at V came to 2 bases and at J to 6 bases, leaving 5 bases not matched to a gene. Germline values: CDR1 MNHEY, CDR2 SVGAGI. CDR3 nucleotide sequence: TGTGCCAGCAGTTACCGGGACAGGTTGGCCGGGGAGCTGTTTTTT. Residues: CASSYRDRLAGELFF.

The sample holds one count of this clonotype. One base away lies a much larger clone, so this may be a sequencing read error. This CDR3 is CAGSNSPFSGELFF. In nucleotides, the CDR3 is TGTGCCGGCAGTAACTCACCTTTTTCCGGGGAGCTGTTTTTT. J is TRBJ2-2 and V is TRBV27; D remains ambiguous. The CDR3 is 14 amino acids. Germline V gives CDR1 MNHEY, CDR2 SMNVEV (reference sequence).

V and J are TRBV6-1 and TRBJ2-2; D uncertain. V lost 3 bases, J lost 5 bases, and 19 bases lay in between. The germline gives CDR1 MNHNS, CDR2 SASEGT. This CDR3 is 17 amino acids long. The CDR3 DNA follows: TGTGCCAGCAGTGACATCGGTATTGCGATTGGGACCGGGGAGCTGTTTTTT. Its protein is CASSDIGIAIGTGELFF.

For this clonotype: Being one base from a much bigger clone, this may be a read error. The chain uses TRBV29-1 and TRBJ2-5; possibly TRBD2 for D (5 bases). The DNA end is a closer match to TRBJ2-1, so the J assignment may be wrong. Germline V gene data show CDR1 as SQVTM and CDR2 as ANQGSEA. There are 13 residues in the CDR3. The CDR3 nucleotides are TGCAGCGTCCCGGGCCACGACTGGGAGACCCAGTTCTTC. It yields the protein CSVPGHDWETQFF.

This chain joins TRBV6-2 or TRBV6-3 and TRBJ2-7; the D is unclear. The CDR3 has 13 amino acids. Trimming took 4 bases from V and 4 from J, leaving 11 bases between them. The V gene's germline CDR1 is MNHEY and CDR2 SVGEGT. CDR3: CASSWLNEYEQYF. CDR3 in DNA: TGTGCCAGCAGTTGGCTAAACGAGTACGAGCAGTACTTC.

The rearrangement joins TRBV4-1 to TRBJ1-5; maybe TRBD1 (5 bases). CDR1 and CDR2 (germline): MGHRA, YSYEKL. The CDR3 contains 17 residues. V was pared by 2 bases and J by 6 bases, with 20 bases between. CDR3 sequence reads: CASSQPQGTRRAQPQHF. DNA of the CDR3: TGCGCCAGCAGCCAACCCCAAGGGACCCGGCGGGCTCAGCCCCAGCATTTT.

This clonotype was detected only a few times. The chain carries TRBV11-2 and TRBJ2-5; the D is unclear. V lost 4 bases to trimming and J lost 7 bases, with 16 bases between them. Germline V gives CDR1 SGHAT, CDR2 FQNNGV. The CDR3 sequence is 14 residues long. In DNA form, the CDR3 reads TGTGCCAGCAGCTCCCCGTCTTTTATCGGGACCCAGTACTTC. Its translation is CASSSPSFIGTQYF.